The T cell receptor (beta chain) under discussion was sequenced for a study of CD8+CD57+ T cells in acquired aplastic anemia. On the study more broadly: DNA from sorted CD4+ and CD8+ cells averaged approximately 2.9 ug. Healthy donors averaged approximately 9.8 million reads for CD4+ cells.

This clonotype is a singleton in its sample. The antigen is not known. The CDR3 runs to 13 residues. V lost 5 bases, J lost 4 bases, and 4 bases stayed unmatched. Germline CDR1 reads ENHRY; CDR2 reads SYGVKD. Genomic DNA, the template, was used for profiling of the TCR beta VDJ and CDR3. TCRdb recomputed calls from the reads with MiXCR, one row per CDR3 protein. This sample has under 150,000 distinct CDR3 sequences, with 41% found just once. General study findings and limits: Patients were compared with controls for CD8+ Simpson's diversity, and no significant difference emerged. The same twenty-nine CD8+ CDR3 sequences occurred in patients and in controls.

This chain connects TRBV10-3 to TRBJ1-2, with 7 nucleotides matching TRBD1. This TCR was recovered from a human donor in good health, serving as a control. The sequenced material came from sorted CD4+, CD8+, or CD8+CD57+ T cells (not recorded which) from PBMCs. The CDR3 here is CAISPGGIYGYTF. The CDR3, as DNA: TGTGCCATCAGTCCAGGGGGTATCTATGGCTACACCTTC.